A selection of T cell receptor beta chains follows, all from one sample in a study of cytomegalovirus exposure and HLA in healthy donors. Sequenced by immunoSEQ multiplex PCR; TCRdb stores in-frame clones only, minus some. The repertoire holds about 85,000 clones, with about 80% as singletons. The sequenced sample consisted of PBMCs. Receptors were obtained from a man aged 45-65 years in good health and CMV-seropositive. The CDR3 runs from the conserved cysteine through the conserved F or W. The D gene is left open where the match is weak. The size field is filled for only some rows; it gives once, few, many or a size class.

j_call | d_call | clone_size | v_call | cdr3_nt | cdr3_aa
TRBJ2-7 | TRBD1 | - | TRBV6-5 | TGTGCCAGCAGTCAATTACGGGACAGTAACTACGAGCAGTACTTC | CASSQLRDSNYEQYF
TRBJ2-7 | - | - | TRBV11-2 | TGTGCCAGCAGCCCCCGACCGACAGGCTCCTACGAGCAGTACTTC | CASSPRPTGSYEQYF
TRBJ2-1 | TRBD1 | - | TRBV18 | TGTGCCAGCTCACCTCAATCCGATAGGACAGGGGGCTTCTCCTACAATGAGCAGTTCTTC | CASSPQSDRTGGFSYNEQFF
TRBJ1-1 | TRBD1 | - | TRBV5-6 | TGTGCCAGCAGCCATGTGAGTTTGGGACAGTTCGGTGAAGCTTTCTTT | CASSHVSLGQFGEAFF
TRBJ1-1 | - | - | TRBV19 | TGTGCCAGTAGTTCCACAGGTTGGTACTCAAGCACTGAAGCTTTCTTT | CASSSTGWYSSTEAFF
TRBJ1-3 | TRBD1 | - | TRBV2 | TGTGCCAGCAGTGAAGAGACAGGGGTGTGGACTGGAAACACCATATATTTT | CASSEETGVWTGNTIYF
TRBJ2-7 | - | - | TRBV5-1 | TGCGCCAGCAGCTTGGCAGGGTCCCGATACGAGCAGTACTTC | CASSLAGSRYEQYF
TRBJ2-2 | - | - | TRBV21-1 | TGTGCCAGCAGCACCACCTGGGGGGGGGACAGGGGGCCCCAGTTCGCGAACACCGGGGAGCTGTTTTTT | CASSTTWGGDRGPQFANTGELFF
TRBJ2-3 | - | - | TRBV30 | TGTGCCTGGAGTGCTGCGGCGTTACGCACAGATACGCAGTATTTT | CAWSAAALRTDTQYF
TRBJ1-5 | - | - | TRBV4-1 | TGCGCCAGCAGCCAAGATCTGCAGGATGAACAGCCCCAGCATTTT | CASSQDLQDEQPQHF
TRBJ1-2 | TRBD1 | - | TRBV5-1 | TGCGCCAGCAGCTTGAACAGGGGCGTTGATGGCTACACCTTC | CASSLNRGVDGYTF
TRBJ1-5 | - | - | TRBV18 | TGTGCCAGCTCCTCCACTGGCATCAGGGGAAGGAGCAATCAGCCCCAGCATTTT | CASSSTGIRGRSNQPQHF
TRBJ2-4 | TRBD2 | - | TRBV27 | TGTGCCAGCAGTCTAGCGGGACTAAAAAACATTCAGTACTTC | CASSLAGLKNIQYF
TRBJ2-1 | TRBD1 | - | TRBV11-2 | TGTGCCAGCGCCACAGGGGCCCTGAGCTCCTACAATGAGCAGTTCTTC | CASATGALSSYNEQFF
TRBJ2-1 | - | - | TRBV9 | TGTGCCAGCAGCGTAGCCAGTGGGGCCTACGGTGAGCAGTTCTTC | CASSVASGAYGEQFF
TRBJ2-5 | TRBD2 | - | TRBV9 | TGTGCCAGCAGCGTCGCGGGAGTTGCGGGAGAGACCCAGTACTTC | CASSVAGVAGETQYF
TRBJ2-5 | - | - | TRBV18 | TGTGCCAGCTCGGTCACCCCAACGGGACAAGAGACCCAGTACTTC | CASSVTPTGQETQYF
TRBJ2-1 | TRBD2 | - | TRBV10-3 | TGTGCCATCAGTGGGGGACTAGCGGGAGGCGATGAGCAGTTCTTC | CAISGGLAGGDEQFF
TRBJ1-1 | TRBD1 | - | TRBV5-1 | TGCGCCAGCAGCTTGACAGGGGGGAAGGAGAACACTGAAGCTTTCTTT | CASSLTGGKENTEAFF
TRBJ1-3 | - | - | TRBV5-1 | TGCGCCAGCAGGCAGGGCTTCTCTGGAAACACCATATATTTT | CASRQGFSGNTIYF
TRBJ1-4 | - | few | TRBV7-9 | TGTGCCAGCAGCCCGGGAGGGGGGGCAAGCGAAAAACTGTTTTTT | CASSPGGGASEKLFF
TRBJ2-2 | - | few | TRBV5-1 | TGCGCCAGCAGCGTGGACTTCTCATACACCGGGGAGCTGTTTTTT | CASSVDFSYTGELFF